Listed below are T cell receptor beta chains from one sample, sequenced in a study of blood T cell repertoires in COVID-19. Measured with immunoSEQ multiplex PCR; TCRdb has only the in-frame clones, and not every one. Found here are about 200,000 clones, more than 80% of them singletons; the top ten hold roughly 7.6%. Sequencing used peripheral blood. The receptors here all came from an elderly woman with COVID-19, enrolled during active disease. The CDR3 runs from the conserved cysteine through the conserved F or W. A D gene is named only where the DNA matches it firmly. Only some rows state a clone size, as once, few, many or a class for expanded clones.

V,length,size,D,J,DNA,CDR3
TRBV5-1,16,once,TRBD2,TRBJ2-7,TGCGCCAGCAGCTCGACCGGGACTAGCGGGGCCAATGAGCAGTACTTC,CASSSTGTSGANEQYF
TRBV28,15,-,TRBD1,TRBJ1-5,TGTGCCAGCAGTTCCTCCGACAGGGGAAAAGGGCCCCAGCATTTT,CASSSSDRGKGPQHF
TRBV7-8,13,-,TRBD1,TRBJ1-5,TGTGCCAGCACCACAGGGGGAAATCAGCCCCAGCATTTT,CASTTGGNQPQHF
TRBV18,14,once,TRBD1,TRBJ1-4,TGTGCCAGCTCACCAAGGGGGCCAAATGAAAAACTGTTTTTT,CASSPRGPNEKLFF
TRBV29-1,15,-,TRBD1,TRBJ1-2,TGCAGCGTTGTTGGGACAGGGGGTTGGGGCTATGGCTACACCTTC,CSVVGTGGWGYGYTF
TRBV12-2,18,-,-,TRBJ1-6,TGTGCAAGTCGCTTCCGTAGCCCTCCCGGGGGATTAGGGTCACCCCTCCACTTT,CASRFRSPPGGLGSPLHF
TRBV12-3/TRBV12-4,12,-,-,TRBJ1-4,TGTGCCAGCAGTTCCCGTATACAGAAACTGTTTTTT,CASSSRIQKLFF
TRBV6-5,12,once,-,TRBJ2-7,TGTGCCAGCAGGCGGCTTCCCTACGAGCAGTACTTC,CASRRLPYEQYF
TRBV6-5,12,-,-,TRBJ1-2,TGTGCCACCTCCCAGGCTAACTATGGCTACACCTTC,CATSQANYGYTF
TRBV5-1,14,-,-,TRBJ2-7,TGCGCCAGCAGCGCCTTGGGCGCCGCCTACGAGCAGTACTTC,CASSALGAAYEQYF
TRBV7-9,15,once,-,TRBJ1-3,TGTGCCAGCAGCTCCAGGGGAGACTCTGGAAACACCATATATTTT,CASSSRGDSGNTIYF
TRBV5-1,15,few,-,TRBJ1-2,TGCGCCAGCAGCTTGTCGGCACAGGCTAACTATGGCTACACCTTC,CASSLSAQANYGYTF
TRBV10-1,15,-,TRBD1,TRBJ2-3,TGCGCCAGCAGTGAACGACAGGGTAGCACAGATACGCAGTATTTT,CASSERQGSTDTQYF
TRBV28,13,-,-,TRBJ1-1,TGTGCCAGCAGTCGTGACGGGGTCTCTGAAGCTTTCTTT,CASSRDGVSEAFF
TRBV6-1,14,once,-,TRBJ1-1,TGTGCCAGCAGTGAATCGGGGATGGGCACTGAAGCTTTCTTT,CASSESGMGTEAFF
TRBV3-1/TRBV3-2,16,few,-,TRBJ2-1,TGTGCCAGCAGCCTCGGAGTCCCAAACTCCTACAATGAGCAGTTCTTC,CASSLGVPNSYNEQFF
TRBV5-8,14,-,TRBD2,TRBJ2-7,TGTGCCAGCAGCGGCAGTGGGAGGGGTGGCGAGCAGTACTTC,CASSGSGRGGEQYF
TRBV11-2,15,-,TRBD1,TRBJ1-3,TGTGCCAGCAGCTCCCACAGGGGGAGCTTAAACACCATATATTTT,CASSSHRGSLNTIYF
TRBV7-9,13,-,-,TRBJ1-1,TGTGCCAGCAGTGTAGGGAGCTACACTGAAGCTTTCTTT,CASSVGSYTEAFF
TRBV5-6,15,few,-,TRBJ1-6,TGTGCCAGCAGCTTGGGACGGAGAGGATACTCACCCCTCCACTTT,CASSLGRRGYSPLHF